A selection of T cell receptor beta chains follows, all from one sample in a study of blood T cell repertoires in COVID-19. Clones were sequenced by immunoSEQ multiplex PCR, and TCRdb holds only the in-frame ones, with some missing. This table holds 250,000 or so clones, 89% found once. Sequences were obtained from peripheral blood. The receptors here all came from a woman between 35 and 50 years old who had recovered from COVID-19. Both conserved end residues are trimmed from each CDR3. D genes are given only for firm matches.

V gene	D gene	J gene	CDR3 protein
TRBV7-6	TRBD1	TRBJ1-1	ASSSNQGTGGTEAF
TRBV19	TRBD2	TRBJ2-3	ASSLRLAGGTADTQY
TRBV7-9	-	TRBJ2-1	ASSLGQGSYNEQF
TRBV7-2	-	TRBJ1-4	ASSLGAGTNEKLF
TRBV3-1/TRBV3-2	-	TRBJ2-7	ASSHRMEQY
TRBV5-4	-	TRBJ2-3	ASSLGQVPSSSTDTQY
TRBV5-1	-	TRBJ2-5	ASSLAVQETQY
TRBV6-2/TRBV6-3	TRBD2	TRBJ2-1	ASSLRGSGDTSYNEQF
TRBV15	-	TRBJ1-4	ATSRFGTNEKLF
TRBV12-3/TRBV12-4	-	TRBJ2-4	ASSLAKNIQY
TRBV5-4	-	TRBJ2-2	ASSPSLRDNTGELF
TRBV7-9	-	TRBJ2-5	ASSPRVSLGETQY
TRBV11-3	-	TRBJ1-4	ASSLHPEEKLF
TRBV6-2/TRBV6-3	-	TRBJ1-2	ASSYRENYGYT
TRBV12-3/TRBV12-4	-	TRBJ2-7	ASRNGVYYEQY
TRBV7-9	-	TRBJ1-4	ASTRGRINEKLF
TRBV24-1	TRBD2	TRBJ2-1	ATSDFRTSAHEQF
TRBV9	-	TRBJ1-5	ASSVVIRRGDQPQH
TRBV19	-	TRBJ1-4	ASSFGTKNEKLF
TRBV21-1	-	TRBJ2-3	ASRNPKRGGGTDTQY
TRBV5-1	TRBD2	TRBJ2-3	ASSLEASGSSVDTQY
TRBV7-3	-	TRBJ2-1	ASSPVSQGTGEQF
TRBV5-8	-	TRBJ2-6	ASSFWSGSGANVLT
TRBV28	-	TRBJ1-2	ASSSAQGLGYLDGYT
TRBV5-4	TRBD1	TRBJ2-7	ASSPGQGRTYEQY
TRBV3-1/TRBV3-2	-	TRBJ1-1	ASSQRGGGTEAF
TRBV6-1	-	TRBJ2-3	ASSEARSAESSTDTQY
TRBV3-1/TRBV3-2	-	TRBJ1-2	ASSQEATWGGYT
TRBV5-1	TRBD1	TRBJ2-5	ASSAGQAQETQY
TRBV4-3	-	TRBJ2-1	ASSQDLEDEQF
TRBV4-3	TRBD1	TRBJ1-4	ASSQTGTGVEKLF
TRBV6-5	-	TRBJ1-5	ASSPSSSGNQPQH
TRBV5-1	-	TRBJ1-1	ASSLGGFTEAF
TRBV9	TRBD2	TRBJ2-1	ASSGGVASGRGAEQF
TRBV27	TRBD1	TRBJ1-2	ASSSFGQGRIVGYT
TRBV24-1	-	TRBJ1-2	ATSEGLNYGYT
TRBV28	TRBD1	TRBJ1-1	ASSLFPGGITEAF
TRBV6-1	-	TRBJ1-1	ASSDGGTNTEAF
TRBV9	TRBD1	TRBJ1-3	ASSGRTGQGATPSGNTIY
TRBV19	-	TRBJ2-1	ASSTQGGRKNNEQF
TRBV2	-	TRBJ1-1	ASGPSSSRTEAF
TRBV28	TRBD2	TRBJ2-1	ASSFLAGGPHNEQF
TRBV27	TRBD1	TRBJ2-3	ASTRTGRYTDTQY
TRBV5-6	-	TRBJ2-3	ASSLVWGADTQY
TRBV6-4	TRBD2	TRBJ2-7	ASSPTSGVPYEQY
TRBV5-1	-	TRBJ1-5	ASSLAPDQPQH
TRBV5-6	TRBD1	TRBJ1-1	ASSLETGVNTEAF
TRBV18	TRBD1	TRBJ2-2	ASSPRDREKPGELF
TRBV27	TRBD1	TRBJ1-1	ASSSRQGPVNTEAF
TRBV7-9	-	TRBJ2-7	ASSLYVGQGSGRIYEQY
TRBV11-2	-	TRBJ1-3	ASRRVMLENTIY
TRBV30	TRBD2	TRBJ2-2	AWSVYIGLEGNTGELF
TRBV19	TRBD2	TRBJ2-1	ASSKPTGTSVYNEQF
TRBV28	-	TRBJ2-5	ASSRGGGAGETQY
TRBV2	-	TRBJ2-3	AGRRLGDTQY
TRBV30	TRBD1	TRBJ1-4	AWSSLPGQGDEKLF
TRBV7-9	-	TRBJ2-3	ASSFGPGTDTQY
TRBV4-1	-	TRBJ1-1	ASSQRLMAGTEAF
TRBV6-2/TRBV6-3	TRBD1	TRBJ1-6	ASSYWGSGQGHSPLH